These 30 T cell receptor beta chains came from one sample sequenced in a study of blood T cell repertoires in COVID-19. Generated by immunoSEQ multiplex PCR, the TCRdb table keeps only in-frame clones and is missing some. This table has about 83,000 clones, more than 85% appearing once. Sequencing was done on a sample of peripheral blood. Receptors originate from a man older than 75 with active or convalescent COVID-19.

V usage is TRBV11-2 and J usage is TRBJ1-2; tentatively, D is TRBD1 (6 bases). CDR3 length: 16 amino acids. V lost 0 bases to trimming and J lost 5 bases, with 16 bases between them. The germline V gene encodes CDR1 SGHAT and CDR2 FQNNGV. The DNA of the CDR3 is TGTGCCAGCAGCTTAGATCAGGGGATCCAATTTTATGGCTACACCTTC. Protein sequence: CASSLDQGIQFYGYTF.

The gene calls are TRBV12-2 and TRBJ1-5; the table names TRBD1, a call not compared with the DNA. TRBV12-2 is designated a pseudogene. This CDR3 spans 17 amino acids. CDR3 nucleotides: TGTGCAAGTCGCTTAGTGCAGGGCCGCCTACTCAATCAGCCCCAGCATTTT. Translating gives CASRLVQGRLLNQPQHF.

This chain connects TRBV12-5 to TRBJ1-1; 8 nucleotides line up with TRBD1. V lost 7 bases to trimming and J lost 9 bases; unmatched junction nucleotides: 10. The CDR3 is made up of 13 amino acids. From germline, CDR1 is LGHNT and CDR2 FRNRAP. The CDR3 is CASERDGRGQAFF. Here the CDR3 DNA reads TGTGCTAGTGAAAGGGATGGCAGGGGGCAAGCTTTCTTT.

This clone came up a few times. CDR3 protein: CASSQGTGFYNSPLHF. The CDR3, as DNA: TGTGCCAGCAGCCAAGGGACAGGGTTCTATAATTCACCCCTCCACTTT. V is TRBV7-9 and J is TRBJ1-6; 9 bases are shared with TRBD1. The germline gives CDR1 SEHNR, CDR2 FQNEAQ (reference sequence). The trim removed 5 bases at V and 3 bases at J, leaving 5 bases unmatched. The CDR3 spans 16 residues.

V usage is TRBV6-2 or TRBV6-3 and J usage is TRBJ2-6; 8 bases align to TRBD2. The CDR3 contains 19 residues. Germline V gene lookup returns CDR1 MNHEY and CDR2 SVGEGT. V lost 3 bases to trimming and J lost 0 bases; unmatched junction nucleotides: 10. CDR3 sequence reads: CASSYVTAGVSSGANVLTF. For the CDR3, the DNA is TGTGCCAGCAGTTATGTTACAGCGGGAGTCTCCTCTGGGGCCAACGTCCTGACTTTC.

The chain couples TRBV14 to TRBJ2-1, with 8 bases identical to TRBD2. The CDR3 extends over 13 amino acids. Germline lookup yields CDR1 SGHDN and CDR2 FVKESK. Losses at the gene ends were 0 bases for V and 15 bases for J; bases not matched to a gene: 7. As DNA, the CDR3 is TGTGCCAGCAGCCAAGATCGGGAGGGGCGCCCGTTCTTC. Encoded protein: CASSQDREGRPFF.

This clone appeared a single time. The chain recombines TRBV28 with TRBJ1-2; D may be TRBD1 (5 bases). The CDR3 sequence is 13 residues long. V was cut by 6 bases and J by 1 base, with 9 bases left in between. Germline V lookup: CDR1 MDHEN, CDR2 SYDVKM. CDR3 DNA sequence: TGTGCCAGCAGGATGGACAATAACTATGGCTACACCTTC. The encoded protein is CASRMDNNYGYTF.

This chain joins TRBV5-1 and TRBJ1-4, with 10 bases aligning to TRBD1. J was trimmed by 8 bases and V by 2 bases; bases with no gene match: 9. Germline lookup yields CDR1 SGHRS and CDR2 YFSETQ. The CDR3 covers 16 residues. The CDR3 DNA sequence: TGCGCCAGCAGCTTCACAGCCCAGACAGGGGGCGAAAAACTGTTTTTT. Protein: CASSFTAQTGGEKLFF.

A few counts support this clone. The chain employs TRBV5-1 and TRBJ2-5; TRBD1 is a possible D gene (5 bases). This CDR3 has 15 residues. Germline CDR1 reads SGHRS; CDR2 reads YFSETQ. Trimming took off 4 bases at V and 1 base at J, with 14 bases between the two ends. CDR3 in DNA: TGCGCCAGCAGCCTAGGTGGGGCAATCCAAGAGACCCAGTACTTC. This translates into CASSLGGAIQETQYF.

The genes are TRBV5-1 and TRBJ2-5; 7 bases match TRBD1. This CDR3 region has 18 residues. The V and J ends lost 2 bases and 4 bases, in that order; junction bases with no gene match: 17. Looked up from germline, CDR1 is SGHRS and CDR2 is YFSETQ. CDR3 sequence: CASSFGLNRDSGRETQYF. The CDR3 DNA sequence: TGCGCCAGCAGCTTTGGACTGAACCGGGACAGTGGACGAGAGACCCAGTACTTC.

The rearrangement joins TRBV12-5 to TRBJ1-5, with 7 bases that match TRBD1. This CDR3 contains 16 residues. J gave up 4 bases and V 1 base, and 7 bases lay outside the gene matches. Germline CDR1 LGHNT, CDR2 FRNRAP. The CDR3 region is CASGLGQGGGNQPQHF. As DNA, the CDR3 is TGTGCTAGTGGTTTGGGACAGGGCGGGGGGAATCAGCCCCAGCATTTT.

The rearrangement joins TRBV11-3 to TRBJ2-5, with TRBD2 identical over 11 bases. The CDR3 sequence is 16 residues long. The V and J ends lost 5 bases and 4 bases, in that order; junction bases with no gene match: 9. The germline CDR1 and CDR2 sequences are SGHNT and YENEEA. CDR3 DNA: TGTGCCAGCAGCCGCAAACAAACTAGCGGGGGAGAGACCCAGTACTTC. It yields the protein CASSRKQTSGGETQYF. Full variable domain (outside the CDR3, taken from reference TRBV11-3 and TRBJ2-5): EAGVVQSPRYKIIEKKQPVAFWCNPISGHNTLYWYLQNLGQGPELLIRYENEEAVDDSQLPKDRFSAERLKGVDSTLKIQPAELGDSAVYLCASSRKQTSGGETQYFGPGTRLLVL.

The rearrangement uses TRBV11-2 and TRBJ2-5; the D gene is possibly TRBD2 (6 bases). Per germline, CDR1 SGHAT and CDR2 FQNNGV. This CDR3 is built from 12 residues. V was pared by 5 bases and J by 9 bases, with 13 bases between. The CDR3 DNA reads as TGTGCCAGCAGCCAGGCGGGGACGGCCCAGTACTTC. Its protein is CASSQAGTAQYF. Looking up the rest from reference TRBV11-2 and TRBJ2-5 gives the full variable domain: EAGVAQSPRYKIIEKRQSVAFWCNPISGHATLYWYQQILGQGPKLLIQFQNNGVVDDSQLPKDRFSAERLKGVDSTLKIQPAKLEDSAVYLCASSQAGTAQYFGPGTRLLVL.

J is TRBJ1-2 and V is TRBV6-5; TRBD1 matches 8 bases. The V segment lost 2 bases and the J segment 6 bases; nucleotides outside the gene matches: 5. Germline loops: CDR1 MNHEY, CDR2 SVGAGI. There are 14 residues in the CDR3. In nucleotides, the CDR3 is TGTGCCAGCAGTTACGTTTCAGGGGGCCATGGCTACACCTTC. Translating it yields CASSYVSGGHGYTF.

This sequence joins TRBV7-2 and TRBJ1-1; 7 bases are shared with TRBD1. The CDR3 has 16 residues. The V gene's germline CDR1 is SGHTA and CDR2 FQGNSA. With 5 bases clipped from V and 2 bases from J, the junction kept 11 bases outside the gene matches. CDR3 sequence: CASSIQGSGVNTEAFF. The CDR3 bases are TGTGCCAGCAGCATACAGGGGTCGGGCGTTAACACTGAAGCTTTCTTT.

V usage is TRBV6-5 and J usage is TRBJ2-5; 9 bases are a match to TRBD2. The CDR3 runs 16 residues. CDR1 MNHEY and CDR2 SVGAGI come from the germline V gene. V trimming: 0 bases; J trimming: 3 bases; junction bases outside the gene matches: 5. Written as DNA, the CDR3 is TGTGCCAGCAGTTACTCAGGCGGGGGGGTCGAAGAGACCCAGTACTTC. Its translation is CASSYSGGGVEETQYF.

The chain joins TRBV5-1 to TRBJ1-1; the match to TRBD1 covers 8 bases. The germline gives CDR1 SGHRS, CDR2 YFSETQ. V shed 2 bases and J 0 bases; nucleotides not matched to a gene: 6. CDR3 length: 16 amino acids. The CDR3: CASSFGTGLMNTEAFF. CDR3 nucleotide sequence: TGCGCCAGCAGCTTTGGGACAGGCCTTATGAACACTGAAGCTTTCTTT.

The rearrangement joins TRBV6-1 to TRBJ1-3; D ambiguous. The CDR3 consists of 18 residues. Trimming stripped 0 bases from V and 0 bases from J, with 15 bases between. The V gene's germline CDR1 is MNHNS and CDR2 SASEGT. CDR3 DNA sequence: TGTGCCAGCAGTGAAGCGCTCGGGGTCTCGGGCTCTGGAAACACCATATATTTT. The encoded protein is CASSEALGVSGSGNTIYF.

CDR3 DNA: TGTGCCAGCAGTTTCCGACAGGGTTCTGGCACTGAAGCTTTCTTT. Protein: CASSFRQGSGTEAFF. The chain recombines TRBV27 with TRBJ1-1; the match to TRBD1 covers 7 bases. The germline V gene has CDR1 MNHEY and CDR2 SMNVEV (reference sequence). The CDR3 totals 15 residues. After removal of 3 bases from V and 4 bases from J, the junction contained 8 bases not matched to a gene.

The V gene is TRBV12-3 or TRBV12-4, the J gene TRBJ2-3, with a weak D call TRBD1 (5 bases). The CDR3 spans 13 residues. Between the trimmed V and J ends, which lost 4 bases and 0 bases, there was a span of 5 bases. CDR3 in amino acids: CASSWGSTDTQYF. For the CDR3, the DNA is TGTGCCAGCAGTTGGGGCAGCACAGATACGCAGTATTTT.

The rearrangement uses TRBV28 and TRBJ1-1; perhaps TRBD1 as D (5 bases). Trimming pared 7 bases from V and 4 bases from J, leaving 19 bases between. CDR3 length equals 15 residues. CDR1 and CDR2 from the germline V gene are MDHEN and SYDVKM. Here the CDR3 DNA reads TGTGCCAGCATCGTGGGGGGGGGATTAGGCACTGAAGCTTTCTTT. It yields the protein CASIVGGGLGTEAFF.

A single count supports this clone. The chain combines TRBV7-9 with TRBJ1-4, with TRBD1 identical over 8 bases. V lost 5 bases to trimming and J lost 8 bases; unmatched junction nucleotides: 7. There are 14 residues in the CDR3. Germline V gives CDR1 SEHNR, CDR2 FQNEAQ (reference sequence). In nucleotides, the CDR3 is TGTGCCAGCAGCGACATGGACAGGGTCGAAAAACTGTTTTTT. As protein: CASSDMDRVEKLFF. Using reference TRBV7-9 and TRBJ1-4 for the parts outside the CDR3, the full variable domain is DTGVSQNPRHKITKRGQNVTFRCDPISEHNRLYWYRQTLGQGPEFLTYFQNEAQLEKSRLLSDRFSAERPKGSFSTLEIQRTEQGDSAMYLCASSDMDRVEKLFFGSGTQLSVL.

The chain employs TRBV2 and TRBJ1-5; TRBD1 might be the D (5 bases). This CDR3 spans 15 amino acids. V was pared by 0 bases and J by 7 bases, with 13 bases between. Germline lookup yields CDR1 SNHLY and CDR2 FYNNEI. CDR3 sequence (DNA): TGTGCCAGCAGTGAAGCCCCCGGGGGTGGACAGCCCCAGCATTTT. Encoded protein: CASSEAPGGGQPQHF.

The chain links TRBV10-3 to TRBJ2-3; D possibly corresponds to TRBD1 (7 bases). Germline values: CDR1 ENHRY, CDR2 SYGVKD. The CDR3 consists of 14 residues. V lost 7 bases and J 1 base, leaving 12 bases between the germline ends. CDR3 loop: CAIMQGGGTDTQYF. CDR3 nucleotide sequence: TGTGCCATCATGCAGGGGGGTGGCACAGATACGCAGTATTTT.

V gene TRBV10-2 combines with J gene TRBJ1-5; 7 bases agree with TRBD1. CDR1 and CDR2 from the germline V gene are WSHSY and SAAADI. The CDR3 covers 14 residues. The V segment lost 4 bases and the J segment 5 bases; nucleotides outside the gene matches: 5. The CDR3: CASSVQGGDQPQHF. The CDR3 DNA reads TGCGCCAGCAGTGTCCAGGGGGGCGATCAGCCCCAGCATTTT.

The chain combines TRBV12-5 with TRBJ2-1, with 11 nucleotides matching TRBD2. The CDR3 extends over 16 amino acids. In germline, CDR1 is LGHNT, CDR2 FRNRAP. With 1 base clipped from V and 10 bases from J, the junction kept 9 bases outside the gene matches. CDR3 residues: CASGLGRLAGSLEQFF. CDR3 DNA: TGTGCTAGTGGTTTGGGGAGACTAGCGGGGTCCTTGGAGCAGTTCTTC. Filled out from reference TRBV12-5 and TRBJ2-1, the complete variable domain reads DARVTQTPRHKVTEMGQEVTMRCQPILGHNTVFWYRQTMMQGLELLAYFRNRAPLDDSGMPKDRFSAEMPDATLATLKIQPSEPRDSAVYFCASGLGRLAGSLEQFFGPGTRLTVL.

The rearrangement joins TRBV15 to TRBJ2-7, with a weak D call TRBD2 (6 bases). Germline loops: CDR1 LNHNV, CDR2 YYDKDF (reference sequence). This CDR3 has 15 residues. Trimming pared 1 base from V and 7 bases from J, leaving 17 bases between. As DNA, the CDR3 is TGTGCCACCAGCAGAGCCGCGGGGATTCGAGGAGAGCAGTACGTC. It specifies CATSRAAGIRGEQYV.

This clone has just one count. The chain has TRBV2 and TRBJ2-5; D remains unclear. The V gene lost 3 bases and the J gene lost 1 base, with 6 bases spanning the gap. The CDR3 consists of 13 residues. The V gene's germline CDR1 is SNHLY and CDR2 FYNNEI. CDR3 sequence: CASSEGLQETQYF. DNA for the CDR3: TGTGCCAGCAGTGAGGGCCTCCAAGAGACCCAGTACTTC.

This chain uses TRBV6-6 with TRBJ1-1; D might be TRBD1 (6 bases). The germline V gene encodes CDR1 MNHNY and CDR2 SVGAGI (reference sequence). The CDR3 sequence is 15 residues long. Trimming removed 0 bases at V and 1 base at J, with 9 bases between. The CDR3 protein is CASSYSGARNTEAFF. Here the CDR3 DNA reads TGTGCCAGCAGTTACTCGGGGGCGAGGAACACTGAAGCTTTCTTT.

The chain joins TRBV18 to TRBJ1-3, with TRBD1 matching over 7 bases. CDR1 and CDR2 from the germline V gene are KGHSH and LQKENI. This CDR3 spans 17 amino acids. V shed 3 bases and J 2 bases; nucleotides not matched to a gene: 10. The CDR3 DNA reads as TGTGCCAGCTCACCGAATCAGGGGGATATAACTGGAAACACCATATATTTT. This sequence encodes CASSPNQGDITGNTIYF.